Listed here are 13 T cell receptor beta chains from one sample, sequenced in a study of molecular identifiers for immune sequencing clone quantification. Via MiXCR, TCRdb re-called the PCR reads, giving one row per CDR3 protein. In the table there are 62,000 or so distinct CDR3 sequences, over 15% of which are singletons. Input material: naive CD8+ T cells from blood, with Jurkat cell RNA spiked in. Subset given: FACS-sorted CD8+CD4-CCR7+CD45RA+ naive T cells. The receptors come from a human donor in good health. Some libraries in this study had Jurkat cell RNA spiked in.

In this sample, this clonotype turned up many times. The V and J genes are TRBV2 and TRBJ2-5; 7 positions match TRBD2. V lost 8 bases, J lost 4 bases, and 7 bases stayed unmatched. The germline CDR1 and CDR2 sequences are SNHLY and FYNNEI. The CDR3 has 13 residues. The CDR3 protein is CASLKLATETQYF. CDR3 sequence (DNA): TGTGCCAGCCTTAAACTAGCGACAGAGACCCAGTACTTC.

This clonotype occurred many times. The gene calls are TRBV28 and TRBJ2-2, with TRBD2 identical over 15 bases. This CDR3 spans 16 amino acids. V dropped 6 bases and J dropped 9; count of bases not matched to a gene: 8. Germline loops: CDR1 MDHEN, CDR2 SYDVKM. The CDR3 nucleotides read TGTGCCAGCAGCCCAGGACTAGCGGGAGGGCTCTGGGAGCTGTTTTTT. Amino acids: CASSPGLAGGLWELFF.

This clonotype was detected ten times or more. V is TRBV20-1 and J is TRBJ2-7; D is possibly TRBD2 (6 bases). The V gene lost 5 bases and the J gene lost 6 bases, with 17 bases spanning the gap. Germline V lookup: CDR1 DFQATT, CDR2 SNEGSKA (reference sequence). The CDR3 spans 13 residues. CDR3 DNA sequence: TGCAGTGCTGCGGACGGCCTCGGGGGCGAGCAGTACTTC. Residues: CSAADGLGGEQYF.

This clonotype was recorded at least ten times. V and J are TRBV19 and TRBJ2-7; 9 bases agree with TRBD1. Looked up from germline, CDR1 is LNHDA and CDR2 is SQIVND (reference sequence). J lost 4 bases, V lost 5 bases, and 6 bases had no gene match. The CDR3 spans 14 residues. The CDR3 region is CASSWAGQGYEQYF. CDR3 in DNA: TGTGCCAGTAGTTGGGCTGGACAGGGGTACGAGCAGTACTTC.

Only a few counts were recorded for this clonotype. A read error may explain this, as a much larger clone is one base away. The chain couples TRBV28 to TRBJ2-4; 11 nucleotides line up with TRBD2. J lost 0 bases, V lost 3 bases, and 7 bases had no gene match. The CDR3 sequence is 18 residues long. Per germline, CDR1 MDHEN and CDR2 SYDVKM. DNA of the CDR3: TGTGCCAGCAGTTTCGCACTAGCGGGAGTCGAAGCCAAAAACATTCAGTACTTC. It encodes CASSFALAGVEAKNIQYF.

This clonotype was counted ten times or more. The CDR3 sequence is CASSQDPERSNQPQHF. CDR3 sequence (DNA): TGCGCCAGCAGCCAAGATCCTGAGCGAAGCAATCAGCCCCAGCATTTT. The chain has TRBV4-1 and TRBJ1-5; D is undetermined. Trimming pared 0 bases from V and 1 base from J, leaving 10 bases between. This CDR3 comprises 16 residues. Germline values: CDR1 MGHRA, CDR2 YSYEKL.

This clonotype appeared many times. The rearrangement joins TRBV5-1 to TRBJ2-1, with D uncertain. Deletions cut 4 bases from V and 1 base from J, with 6 bases between. Germline CDR1 reads SGHRS; CDR2 reads YFSETQ. The CDR3 is 13 amino acids. This CDR3 is CASSPTSYNEQFF. The CDR3 nucleotides are TGCGCCAGCAGCCCGACTTCCTACAATGAGCAGTTCTTC.

This clonotype was detected ten times or more. The V and J genes are TRBV20-1 and TRBJ2-3, with TRBD1 matching 8 bases. Losses at the gene ends were 1 base for V and 0 bases for J; bases not matched to a gene: 6. CDR1 and CDR2 from the germline V gene are DFQATT and SNEGSKA (reference sequence). The CDR3 has 16 amino acids. The CDR3 nucleotides read TGCAGTGCTAGAGCTTTCTACAGGGGGAGCACAGATACGCAGTATTTT. Translating it yields CSARAFYRGSTDTQYF.

This clonotype was seen more than once but under ten times. A much larger clone lies one base from this, so it may be a read error. The J gene is TRBJ2-3, the V gene TRBV7-2, with TRBD2 matching 8 bases. Losses at the gene ends were 2 bases for V and 1 base for J; bases not matched to a gene: 5. CDR3 length equals 16 residues. The germline CDR1 and CDR2 sequences are SGHTA and FQGNSA. DNA for the CDR3: TGTGCCAGCAGCTTATCGGTAGCGGGACGCACAGATACGCAGTATTTT. Protein sequence: CASSLSVAGRTDTQYF.

To note about this clonotype: This may be a read error, as it is one base from a much larger clone. The DNA of the CDR3 is TGCGGTGCTAGAGATATCACTACGAACACCGGGGAGCTGTTTTTT. It specifies CGARDITTNTGELFF. The rearrangement uses TRBV20-1 and TRBJ2-2; no clear D gene. Germline V lookup: CDR1 DFQATT, CDR2 SNEGSKA (reference sequence). The CDR3 contains 15 residues.

This clonotype came up a few times. This may be a read error: a much more frequent sequence differs by one nucleotide. V and J are TRBV2 and TRBJ1-1; 7 bases line up with TRBD1. Germline V gives CDR1 SNHLY, CDR2 FYNNEI. The junction had 6 bases not matched to a gene; V was cut back by 6 bases and J by 5 bases. The CDR3 has 13 residues. This chain's CDR3 is CASSVPQGTEAFF. The CDR3, as DNA: TGTGCCAGCAGCGTCCCACAGGGGACTGAAGCTTTCTTT. The whole variable domain, remainder taken from reference TRBV2 and TRBJ1-1, is EPEVTQTPSHQVTQMGQEVILRCVPISNHLYFYWYRQILGQKVEFLVSFYNNEISEKSEIFDDQFSVERPDGSNFTLKIRSTKLEDSAMYFCASSVPQGTEAFFGQGTRLTVV.

Concerning this clonotype itself: Since no conserved phenylalanine or tryptophan closes the CDR3, a read error is the likely cause. The genes are TRBV5-3 and TRBJ2-5; D is uncertain. TRBV5-3 belongs to the ORF category, with a function that is uncertain. The CDR3 loop spans 13 amino acids. CDR3: CASSLPRVETQYL. The CDR3 DNA reads TGTGCCAGCAGCTTGCCGAGAGTAGAGACCCAGTACCTC.

This clonotype was observed a few times. The CDR3: CASSLGPTGPYEQYF. Here the CDR3 DNA reads TGTGCCAGCAGCTTAGGCCCGACAGGGCCCTACGAGCAGTACTTC. The gene calls are TRBV7-9 and TRBJ2-7; TRBD1 agrees at 7 bases. CDR3 length: 15 residues. With 1 base clipped from V and 2 bases from J, the junction kept 5 bases outside the gene matches. CDR1 SEHNR and CDR2 FQNEAQ come from the germline V gene (reference sequence).